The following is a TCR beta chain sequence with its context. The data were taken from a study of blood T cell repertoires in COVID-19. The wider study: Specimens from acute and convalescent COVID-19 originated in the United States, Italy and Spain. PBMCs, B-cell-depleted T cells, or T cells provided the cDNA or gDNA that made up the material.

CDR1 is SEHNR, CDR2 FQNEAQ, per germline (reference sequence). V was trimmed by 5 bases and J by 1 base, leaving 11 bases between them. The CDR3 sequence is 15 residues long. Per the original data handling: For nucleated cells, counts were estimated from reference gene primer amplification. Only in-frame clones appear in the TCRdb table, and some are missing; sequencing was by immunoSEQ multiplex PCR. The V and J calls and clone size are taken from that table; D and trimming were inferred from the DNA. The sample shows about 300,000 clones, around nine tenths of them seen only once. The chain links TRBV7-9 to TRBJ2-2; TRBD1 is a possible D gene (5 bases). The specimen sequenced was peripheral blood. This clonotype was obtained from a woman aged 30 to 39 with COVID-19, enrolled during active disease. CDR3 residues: CASSVTQGNTGELFF. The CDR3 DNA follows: TGTGCCAGCAGCGTGACTCAGGGGAACACCGGGGAGCTGTTTTTT.